This TCR beta chain was sequenced for a study of beta chain features in type 1 diabetes. Regarding the study as a whole: Type 1 diabetes patients had fewer VDJ junction insertions and more deletions. When Type 1 diabetes patients were examined, their TCRB CDR3s proved moderately but significantly shorter in all four CD4+ subsets.

This CDR3 is 12 amino acids long. The V gene lost 11 bases and the J gene lost 3 bases, with 13 bases spanning the gap. The V gene's germline CDR1 is SGHVS and CDR2 FQNEAQ. As concerns this clone: Its antigen is currently unknown.

The entirety of the isolated RNA underwent reverse transcription, so expressed TCRB transcripts were sequenced. The data were produced by immunoSEQ multiplex PCR, yet TCRdb's version contains in-frame clones alone and is incomplete. The table records around 350,000 clones, around 12% of them present only once. The V gene is TRBV7-8, the J gene TRBJ1-2; D is undetermined. The TCR sequence derives from a man aged 18 to 29 in good health. Sequencing was carried out using naive CD4+ T cells from blood. CDR3 protein: CAGGEWDYGYTF. The CDR3 coding sequence is TGTGCCGGTGGGGAGTGGGACTATGGCTACACCTTC.